A selection of T cell receptor beta chains follows, all from one sample in a study of cytomegalovirus exposure and HLA in healthy donors. TCRdb's copy holds only in-frame clones and misses some; the assay was immunoSEQ multiplex PCR. The table lists around 120,000 clones, 75% to 80% of them singletons. Input material: PBMCs. The receptors derive from a woman aged 40 to 50 in good health and CMV-seronegative. CDR3s include the opening cysteine and the closing phenylalanine or tryptophan. Each record gives: V gene, J gene, clone size, D gene, CDR3 DNA, CDR3 protein. A D gene is named only where the DNA matches it firmly. Clone size is given for some rows only: seen once, a few or many times, or a class if the clone is expanded.

>TRBV5-1|TRBJ2-5|.|TRBD2
TGCGCCAGCAGCTTGGGGGGACTATCTAGCGGGAGTAGCCAAGAGACCCAGTACTTC
CASSLGGLSSGSSQETQYF
>TRBV2|TRBJ2-1|.|TRBD1
TGTGCCAGCAAAAGGGACAGGGGGTCGGATGAGCAGTTCTTC
CASKRDRGSDEQFF
>TRBV6-1|TRBJ2-7|.|TRBD2
TGTGCCAGCATTCGGGACTACTTCGATTCCTACGAGCAGTACTTC
CASIRDYFDSYEQYF
>TRBV5-6|TRBJ1-5|few|.
TGTGCCAGCAGCTCCATGACAGGACGGGGTCAGCCCCAGCATTTT
CASSSMTGRGQPQHF
>TRBV4-3|TRBJ2-5|.|.
TGCGCCAGCAGCCAAGGGACGGGACAAGAGACCCAGTACTTC
CASSQGTGQETQYF
>TRBV4-1|TRBJ2-6|.|.
TGCACCAGCAGCCCCTCGGTCTCGAGCTCTGGGGCCAACGTCCTGACTTTC
CTSSPSVSSSGANVLTF
>TRBV7-2|TRBJ2-7|.|.
TGTGCCAGCAGCTTAGCGGCTTCCTACGAGCAGTACTTC
CASSLAASYEQYF
>TRBV2|TRBJ1-2|once|.
TGTGCCAGCAGTGAAAAGGACAGCTACTATGGCTACACCTTC
CASSEKDSYYGYTF
>TRBV5-1|TRBJ1-4|.|TRBD1
TGCGCCAGCAGCCCGGGACAGAATAATGAAAAACTGTTTTTT
CASSPGQNNEKLFF
>TRBV7-3|TRBJ2-1|.|TRBD2
TGTGCCAGCAGCGTCACGGGACTAGCTTATAATGAGCAGTTCTTC
CASSVTGLAYNEQFF
>TRBV28|TRBJ2-5|few|.
TGTGCCAGCAGCCCAGCGGACCCTGCCAGGACCCAGTACTTC
CASSPADPARTQYF
>TRBV28|TRBJ1-3|few|.
TGTGCCAGCAGGGCAGGGTCTGGAAACACCATATATTTT
CASRAGSGNTIYF
>TRBV29-1|TRBJ1-1|.|.
TGCAGCGTTCATTCAAGGGGAGGCACTGAAGCTTTCTTT
CSVHSRGGTEAFF
>TRBV2|TRBJ1-5|.|.
TGTGCCAGCAGTGAGGGCCTCGGGAGGGCTCAGCCCCAGCATTTT
CASSEGLGRAQPQHF
>TRBV11-1|TRBJ2-6|.|TRBD2
TGTGCCAGCACCGAATGGGAGGGCTCCGGGGCCAACGTCCTGACTTTC
CASTEWEGSGANVLTF
>TRBV15|TRBJ2-3|.|.
TGTGCCACCAGCTTGAGGTCAGATACGCAGTATTTT
CATSLRSDTQYF
>TRBV6-5|TRBJ2-1|once|.
TGTGCCAGCAGTGGGACTGGGACCTTCAGTGAGCAGTTCTTC
CASSGTGTFSEQFF
>TRBV6-1|TRBJ1-5|.|.
TGTGCCAGCAGTTTCAGGTATAGCAATCAGCCCCAGCATTTT
CASSFRYSNQPQHF
>TRBV4-3|TRBJ1-3|.|TRBD1
TGCGCCAGCAGCCGGTACGGACAGGGGATGGGAAACACCATATATTTT
CASSRYGQGMGNTIYF
>TRBV7-2|TRBJ2-7|.|TRBD2
TGTGCCAGCAGCTCCAGGACTAGCGCCTACGAGCAGTACTTC
CASSSRTSAYEQYF
>TRBV19|TRBJ2-5|.|.
TGTGCCAGTAGTATATGGGGCAGCCAAGAGACCCAGTACTTC
CASSIWGSQETQYF
>TRBV16|TRBJ2-7|.|TRBD1
TGTGCCAGCAGCCATAGGGACAGGGGGATGGACGAGCAGTACTTC
CASSHRDRGMDEQYF
>TRBV11-2|TRBJ2-2|few|TRBD2
TGTGCCAGCAGCTTAGCACTGGGGGGGACCGGGGAGCTGTTTTTT
CASSLALGGTGELFF
>TRBV7-2|TRBJ2-1|few|TRBD2
TGTGCCAGCAGCTTAGGGGCCGGGACTAGCGCCTTCAATGAGCAGTTCTTC
CASSLGAGTSAFNEQFF
>TRBV2|TRBJ2-2|few|TRBD2
TGTGCCAGCAGTGTGAGGACTAGCGGGATCGGGGAGCTGTTTTTT
CASSVRTSGIGELFF
>TRBV9|TRBJ2-7|.|.
TGTGCCAGCAGCGTAGACGGGAACCCCTCTAACGAGCAGTACTTC
CASSVDGNPSNEQYF
>TRBV2|TRBJ1-3|.|.
TGTGCCAGCAGTCCAGGCTTAGGGGCGGCCATATATTTT
CASSPGLGAAIYF
>TRBV7-2|TRBJ2-6|.|.
TGTGCCAGCAGCACCCCGGCTGGGGCCAACGGCCTGACTTTC
CASSTPAGANGLTF
>TRBV9|TRBJ2-1|once|TRBD2
TGTGCCAGCAGCGTAGCGGGAGGGTGGAACAATGAGCAGTTCTTC
CASSVAGGWNNEQFF
>TRBV7-2|TRBJ2-7|.|TRBD2
TGTGCCAGCAGCTGGGCTAGCGGGGCCTACGAGCAGTACTTC
CASSWASGAYEQYF
>TRBV5-6|TRBJ2-1|once|.
TGTGCCAGCAGAGTGACTAGGTTCTCGGGGGAGCAGTTCTTC
CASRVTRFSGEQFF
>TRBV6-4|TRBJ1-2|.|.
TGTGCCAGCAGTAATACAGGGTGGCCCTATGGCTACACCTTC
CASSNTGWPYGYTF
>TRBV5-1|TRBJ2-3|.|TRBD2
TGCGCCAGCCGGATGGGGGCTAGCGGGCGCACAGATACGCAGTATTTT
CASRMGASGRTDTQYF
>TRBV11-1|TRBJ2-7|few|TRBD1
TGTGCCAGCAGGACAGGGCGGAAGCACGAGCAGTACTTC
CASRTGRKHEQYF
>TRBV28|TRBJ2-2|.|TRBD1
TGTGCCAGCAGTTTCGGGACAGGCACGAACACCGGGGAGCTGTTTTTT
CASSFGTGTNTGELFF
>TRBV29-1|TRBJ2-1|.|.
TGCAGCGTTGCTCTCCTAGATGAGCAGTTCTTC
CSVALLDEQFF
>TRBV27|TRBJ2-7|.|.
TGTGCCAGCAGCGAGGGCGCAGGTAGCCCCTACGAGCAGTACTTC
CASSEGAGSPYEQYF
>TRBV5-6|TRBJ2-1|.|.
TGTGCCAGCAGCTCCGGCTCCTACAATGAGCAGTTCTTC
CASSSGSYNEQFF
>TRBV19|TRBJ2-2|few|.
TGTGCCAGCCTAAAGACTAACACCGGGGAGCTGTTTTTT
CASLKTNTGELFF
>TRBV27|TRBJ2-5|once|TRBD1
TGTGCCAGCAGTCTCTACAGGGGAGAGACCCAGTACTTC
CASSLYRGETQYF
>TRBV28|TRBJ2-7|.|TRBD1
TGTGCCAGCCGAGGGACAGCCCCGAAGTACGAGCAGTACTTC
CASRGTAPKYEQYF
>TRBV7-3|TRBJ2-7|.|TRBD1
TGTGCCAGCAGCTTATATGCCGGGACAGGGTACGAGCAGTACTTC
CASSLYAGTGYEQYF
>TRBV6-5|TRBJ2-2|few|TRBD2
TGTGCCAGCAGTCTGACTAGCGGGAGGACCGGGGAGCTGTTTTTT
CASSLTSGRTGELFF
>TRBV7-9|TRBJ2-7|.|TRBD2
TGTGCCAGCAGCAACGGGACTAGCGGGAGCGAGCAGTACTTC
CASSNGTSGSEQYF
>TRBV29-1|TRBJ1-1|once|.
TGCAGCGTTGCTAAGCTCGGAGTAAAGAACACTGAAGCTTTCTTT
CSVAKLGVKNTEAFF
>TRBV19|TRBJ2-7|.|TRBD2
TGTGCCAGTAGTCTATTAGCGGGAGACTACGAGCAGTACTTC
CASSLLAGDYEQYF
>TRBV28|TRBJ1-5|.|.
TGTGCCAGCAGACAGGGAAACAGTTACAATCAGCCCCAGCATTTT
CASRQGNSYNQPQHF
>TRBV2|TRBJ2-7|.|.
TGTGCCAGCCTAAACAGGGATCTCGGCTACGAGCAGTACTTC
CASLNRDLGYEQYF
>TRBV19|TRBJ2-1|.|TRBD2
TGTGCCAGTAGTTCCCTCCCGGGACTAGCGGGAGCCCGGAATGAGCAGTTCTTC
CASSSLPGLAGARNEQFF
>TRBV5-1|TRBJ2-1|.|TRBD1
TGCGCCAGCAGCTCACCCGGGACAGGGGCGTATGAGCAGTTCTTC
CASSSPGTGAYEQFF